This T cell receptor beta chain was sequenced in a study of PD-1 blockade in classical Hodgkin lymphoma. Measured with immunoSEQ multiplex PCR; TCRdb has only the in-frame clones, and not every one. This repertoire shows over 10,000 clones, about 80% found once; its top ten account for around 0.92%. The CDR3 has 17 amino acids. Germline V lookup: CDR1 SGDLS, CDR2 YYNGEE. V lost 0 bases to trimming and J lost 9 bases, with 22 bases between them. Time point defined: cycle 4 day 1 (C4D1), after more than five weeks of nivolumab. All the patients suffered relapse after autologous stem cell transplantation, and brentuximab vedotin exposure differed. Thawed PBMCs underwent magnetic negative selection to yield purified CD4+ T cells.

V is TRBV9 and J is TRBJ2-1; no clear D. Here the sequenced sample was CD4+ T cells from blood, taken before the fourth cycle of nivolumab. The receptor comes from a human donor with classical Hodgkin lymphoma. CDR3 bases: TGTGCCAGCAGCGTAGGACCCCCAAGGAGTTCGAACACTGAGCAGTTCTTC. Residues: CASSVGPPRSSNTEQFF.